This T cell receptor (beta chain) was sequenced during a study of shared clonotypes between healthy human individuals. Clones were read by immunoSEQ multiplex PCR, and TCRdb kept only the in-frame ones, dropping some. The repertoire holds 2 million to 3 million clones, with 80% to 95% as singletons. Regarding this clone: The antigen is undetermined.

Findings of the study overall: Sequencing depth was a factor that was expected to affect clonotype sharing among donors.

The specimen was naive CD4+ T cells from PBMCs. Stated subset: CD45RA+ positively selected. This clonotype originated in a man younger than 35 in good health. Some clones in this sample may be carry-over from other donors' samples.

The DNA of the CDR3 is TGCGCCAGCAGCGTGGAGCAGGGCAATCAGCCCCAGCATTTT. Its protein product is CASSVEQGNQPQHF. The gene calls are TRBV4-3 and TRBJ1-5, with no clear D. The germline gives CDR1 LGHNA, CDR2 YSLEER. CDR3 length equals 14 residues. Deletions cut 5 bases from V and 2 bases from J, with 10 bases between.